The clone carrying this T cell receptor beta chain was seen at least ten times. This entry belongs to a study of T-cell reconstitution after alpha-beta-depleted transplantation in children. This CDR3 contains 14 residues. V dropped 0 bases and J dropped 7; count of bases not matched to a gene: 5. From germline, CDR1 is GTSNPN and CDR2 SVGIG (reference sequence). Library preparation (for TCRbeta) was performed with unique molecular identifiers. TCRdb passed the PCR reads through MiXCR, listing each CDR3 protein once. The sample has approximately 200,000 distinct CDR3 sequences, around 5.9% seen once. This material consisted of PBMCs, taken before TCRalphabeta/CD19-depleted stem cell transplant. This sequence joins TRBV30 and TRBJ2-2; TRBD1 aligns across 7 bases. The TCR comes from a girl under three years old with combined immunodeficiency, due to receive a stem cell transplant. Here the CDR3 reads CAWSVDRVGGELFF. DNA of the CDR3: TGTGCCTGGAGTGTAGACAGGGTGGGCGGGGAGCTGTTTTTT.